This entry concerns a single T cell receptor (beta chain). The data derive from a study of blood T cell repertoires in COVID-19. The CDR3 totals 17 residues. The V end lost 2 bases, the J end lost 5 bases, and 21 bases lay between the germline ends. Per germline, CDR1 SGHTA and CDR2 FQGNSA. Repertoires were generated with immunoSEQ multiplex PCR, while TCRdb's copy carries only in-frame clones and drops some. Altogether 170,000 or so clones are present, roughly 87% being singletons, with the ten largest covering roughly 7%. The chain combines TRBV7-2 with TRBJ2-5; D is perhaps TRBD1 (6 bases). The clonotype was recovered from a woman between 50 and 59 years old who had recovered from COVID-19. Sequenced input: PBMCs or T cells enriched from blood (not recorded which). In DNA, the CDR3 is TGTGCCAGCAGCTTAATACCCGGGACACAACGGGCGGAGACCCAGTACTTC. It encodes CASSLIPGTQRAETQYF.